This T cell receptor beta chain was identified during a study of blood T cell repertoires in COVID-19. Recruitment covered about two dozen US areas and drew participants whose ages spanned about 18 to 90 years. This clone was counted a single time. Original analysis: How many nucleated cells were present was estimated from reference gene primer amplification. Assay: immunoSEQ multiplex PCR; the TCRdb copy retains only in-frame clones and omits some. The DNA gave D and trimming, while V, J and clone size come from that table. This table holds about 320,000 clones, under 90% found once. The TCR was taken from a woman between 18 and 29 years old who had recovered from COVID-19. The sequenced sample was PBMCs or T cells enriched from blood (not recorded which).

The CDR3 coding sequence is TGTGCCAGCAGCCTGTCTGTCGGGAGCGCCACTGAAGCTTTCTTT. Its protein is CASSLSVGSATEAFF. The chain employs TRBV7-9 and TRBJ1-1; D is unclear. Germline CDR1 is SEHNR and CDR2 is FQNEAQ (reference sequence). V lost 5 bases and J lost 4, with 17 bases in between. The CDR3 has 15 amino acids.